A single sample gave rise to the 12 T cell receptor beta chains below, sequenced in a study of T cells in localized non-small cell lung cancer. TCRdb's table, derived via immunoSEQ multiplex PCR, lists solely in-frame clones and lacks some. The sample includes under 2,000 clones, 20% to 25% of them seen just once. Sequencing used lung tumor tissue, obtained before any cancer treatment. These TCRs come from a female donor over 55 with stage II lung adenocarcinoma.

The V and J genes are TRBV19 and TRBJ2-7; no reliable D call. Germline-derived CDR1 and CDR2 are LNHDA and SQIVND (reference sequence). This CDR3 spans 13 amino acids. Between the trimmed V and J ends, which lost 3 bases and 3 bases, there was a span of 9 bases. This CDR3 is CASSMWLLYEQYF. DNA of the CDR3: TGTGCCAGTAGTATGTGGCTTCTCTACGAGCAGTACTTC.

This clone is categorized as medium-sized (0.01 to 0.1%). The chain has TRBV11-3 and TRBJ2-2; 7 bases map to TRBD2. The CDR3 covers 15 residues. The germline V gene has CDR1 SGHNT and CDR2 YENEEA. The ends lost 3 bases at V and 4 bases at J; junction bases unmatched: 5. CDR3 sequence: CASSFGTMSTGELFF. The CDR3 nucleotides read TGTGCCAGCAGCTTCGGGACTATGAGCACCGGGGAGCTGTTTTTT.

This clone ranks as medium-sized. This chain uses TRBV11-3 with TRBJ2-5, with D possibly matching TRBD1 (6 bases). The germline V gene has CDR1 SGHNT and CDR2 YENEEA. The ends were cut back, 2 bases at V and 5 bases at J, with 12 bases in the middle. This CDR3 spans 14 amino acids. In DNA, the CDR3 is TGTGCCAGCAGCTTATGGGCAGGGGATGAGACCCAGTACTTC. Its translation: CASSLWAGDETQYF.

The CDR3 sequence: CASSESPRGTHSPLHF. The CDR3 coding sequence is TGCGCCAGCAGTGAGTCGCCACGGGGTACGCATTCACCCCTCCACTTT. J is TRBJ1-6 and V is TRBV10-2; D call uncertain. The CDR3 is 16 amino acids. CDR1 WSHSY and CDR2 SAAADI come from the germline V gene. The V end lost 0 bases, the J end lost 8 bases, and 14 bases lay between the germline ends.

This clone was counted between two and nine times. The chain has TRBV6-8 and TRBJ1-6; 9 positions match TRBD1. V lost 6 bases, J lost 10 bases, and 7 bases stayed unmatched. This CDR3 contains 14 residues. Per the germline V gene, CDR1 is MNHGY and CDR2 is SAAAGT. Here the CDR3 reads CASSRDRVRSPLHF. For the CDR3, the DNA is TGTGCCAGCAGCCGGGACAGGGTGAGGTCACCCCTCCACTTT.

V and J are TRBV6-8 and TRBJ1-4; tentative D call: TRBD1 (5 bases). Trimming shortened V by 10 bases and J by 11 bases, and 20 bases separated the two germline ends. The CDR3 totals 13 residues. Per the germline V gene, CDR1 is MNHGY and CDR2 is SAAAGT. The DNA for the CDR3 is TGTGCCACCAATGAGGGGAGTACGTGGAAACTGTTTTTT. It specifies CATNEGSTWKLFF.

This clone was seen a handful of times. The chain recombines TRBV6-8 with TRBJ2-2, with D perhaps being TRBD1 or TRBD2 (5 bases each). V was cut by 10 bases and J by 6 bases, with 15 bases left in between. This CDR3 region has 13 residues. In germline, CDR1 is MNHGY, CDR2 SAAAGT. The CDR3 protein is CAIRDGPPGELFF. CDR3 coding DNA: TGTGCCATCAGGGACGGCCCGCCCGGGGAGCTGTTTTTT.

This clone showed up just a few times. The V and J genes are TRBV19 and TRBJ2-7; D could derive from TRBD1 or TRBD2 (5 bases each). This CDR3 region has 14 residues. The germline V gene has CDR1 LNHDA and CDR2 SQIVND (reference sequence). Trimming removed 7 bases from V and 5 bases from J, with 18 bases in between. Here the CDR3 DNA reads TGTGCCAGTATGGGAAGGGCAGGGAGTAACGAGCAGTACTTC. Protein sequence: CASMGRAGSNEQYF.

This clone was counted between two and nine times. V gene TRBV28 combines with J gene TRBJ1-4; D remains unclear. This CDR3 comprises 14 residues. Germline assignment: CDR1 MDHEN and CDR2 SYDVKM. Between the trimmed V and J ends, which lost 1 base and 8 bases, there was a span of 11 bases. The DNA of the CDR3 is TGTGCCAGCAGTTTATTTGGGGTTTCGGAAAAACTGTTTTTT. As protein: CASSLFGVSEKLFF.

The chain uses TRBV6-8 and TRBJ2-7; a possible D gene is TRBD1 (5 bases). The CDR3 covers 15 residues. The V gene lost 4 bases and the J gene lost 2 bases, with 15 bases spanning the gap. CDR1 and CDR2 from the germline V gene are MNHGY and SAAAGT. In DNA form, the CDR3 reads TGTGCCAGCAGTTCCCTGACAGAGCCGACCTACGAGCAGTACTTC. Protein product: CASSSLTEPTYEQYF.

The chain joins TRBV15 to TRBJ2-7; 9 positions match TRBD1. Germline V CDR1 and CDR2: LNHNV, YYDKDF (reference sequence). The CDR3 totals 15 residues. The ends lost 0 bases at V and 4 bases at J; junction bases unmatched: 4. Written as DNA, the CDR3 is TGTGCCACCAGCAGAGACAGACAGGGGGTTTACGAGCAGTACTTC. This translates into CATSRDRQGVYEQYF. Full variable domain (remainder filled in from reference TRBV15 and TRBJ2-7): DAMVIQNPRYQVTQFGKPVTLSCSQTLNHNVMYWYQQKSSQAPKLLFHYYDKDFNNEADTPDNFQSRRPNTSFCFLDIRSPGLGDTAMYLCATSRDRQGVYEQYFGPGTRLTVT.

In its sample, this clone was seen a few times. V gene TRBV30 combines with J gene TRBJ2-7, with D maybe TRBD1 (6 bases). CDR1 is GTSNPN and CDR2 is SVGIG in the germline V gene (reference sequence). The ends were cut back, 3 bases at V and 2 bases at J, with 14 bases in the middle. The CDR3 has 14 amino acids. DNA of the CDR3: TGTGCCTGGAGATTAGGGCAGGGGACCTACGAGCAGTACTTC. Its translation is CAWRLGQGTYEQYF.